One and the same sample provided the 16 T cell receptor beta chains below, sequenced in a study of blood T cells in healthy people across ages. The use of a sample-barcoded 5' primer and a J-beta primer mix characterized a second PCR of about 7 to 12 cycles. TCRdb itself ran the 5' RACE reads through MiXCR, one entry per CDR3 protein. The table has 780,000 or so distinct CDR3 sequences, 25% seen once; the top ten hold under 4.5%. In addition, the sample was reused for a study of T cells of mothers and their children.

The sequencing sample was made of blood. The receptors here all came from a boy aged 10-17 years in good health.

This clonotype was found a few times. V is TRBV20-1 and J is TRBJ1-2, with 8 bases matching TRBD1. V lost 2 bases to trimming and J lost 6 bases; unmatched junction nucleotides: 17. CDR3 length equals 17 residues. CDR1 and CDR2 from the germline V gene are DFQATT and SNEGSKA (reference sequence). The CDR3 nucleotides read TGCAGTGCTAGAAGCCCGGACAGGGCCAGGGGCAGAGATGGCTACACCTTC. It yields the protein CSARSPDRARGRDGYTF.

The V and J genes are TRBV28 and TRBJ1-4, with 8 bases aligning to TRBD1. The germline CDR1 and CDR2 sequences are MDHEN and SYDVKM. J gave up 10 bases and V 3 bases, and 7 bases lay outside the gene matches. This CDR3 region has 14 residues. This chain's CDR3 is CASSFRGPSGKLFF. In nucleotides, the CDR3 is TGTGCCAGCAGTTTCAGGGGGCCTAGTGGAAAACTGTTTTTT.

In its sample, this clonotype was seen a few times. The CDR3 sequence is CASSSGQGQYEQYF. In DNA, the CDR3 is TGTGCCAGCAGCTCGGGACAGGGCCAATACGAGCAGTACTTC. This sequence joins TRBV11-2 and TRBJ2-7; TRBD1 matches at 9 bases. The germline V gene encodes CDR1 SGHAT and CDR2 FQNNGV. The length of the CDR3 is 14 residues. The J segment lost 4 bases and the V segment lost 4 bases, leaving 5 bases of the junction unmatched.

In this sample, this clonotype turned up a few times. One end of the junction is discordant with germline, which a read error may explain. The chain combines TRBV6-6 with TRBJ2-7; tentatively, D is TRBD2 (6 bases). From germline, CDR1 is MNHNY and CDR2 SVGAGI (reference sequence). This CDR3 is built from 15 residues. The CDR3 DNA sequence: TGTGCCGGCAGTTCCCAAGGTAGCGGATCCTACGAGCAGTACTTC. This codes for CAGSSQGSGSYEQYF.

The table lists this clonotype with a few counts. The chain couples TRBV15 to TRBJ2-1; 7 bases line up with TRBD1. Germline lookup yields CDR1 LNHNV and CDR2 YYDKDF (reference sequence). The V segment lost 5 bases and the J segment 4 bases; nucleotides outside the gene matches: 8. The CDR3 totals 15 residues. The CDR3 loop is CATSQTGEPYNEQFF. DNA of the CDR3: TGTGCCACCAGCCAAACAGGGGAACCTTACAATGAGCAGTTCTTC.

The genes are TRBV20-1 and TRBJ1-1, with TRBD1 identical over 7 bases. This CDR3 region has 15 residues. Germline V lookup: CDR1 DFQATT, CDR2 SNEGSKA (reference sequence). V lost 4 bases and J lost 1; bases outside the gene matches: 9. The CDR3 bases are TGCAGTGCTAAAAGACCGGGACAGAAGAACACTGAAGCTTTCTTT. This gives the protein CSAKRPGQKNTEAFF.

As DNA, the CDR3 is TGTGCCAGCAGTCTCACACAGGGGGCTGGTGTGAACACTGAAGCTTTCTTT. This gives the protein CASSLTQGAGVNTEAFF. The rearrangement joins TRBV12-3 or TRBV12-4 to TRBJ1-1; TRBD1 matches 9 bases. V shed 5 bases, J shed 0 bases, and the junction held 10 bases outside the gene matches. The CDR3 loop spans 17 amino acids.

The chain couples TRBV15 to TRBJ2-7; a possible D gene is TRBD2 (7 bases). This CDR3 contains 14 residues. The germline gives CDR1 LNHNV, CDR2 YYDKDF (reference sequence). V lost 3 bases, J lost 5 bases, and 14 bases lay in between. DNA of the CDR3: TGTGCCACCAGCAGCGGGGGGACAATGGACGAGCAGTACTTC. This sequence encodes CATSSGGTMDEQYF.

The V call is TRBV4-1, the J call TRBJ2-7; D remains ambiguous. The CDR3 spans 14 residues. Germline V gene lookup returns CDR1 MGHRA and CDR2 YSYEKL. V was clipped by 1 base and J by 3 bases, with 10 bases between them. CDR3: CASSQGYGNYEQYF. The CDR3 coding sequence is TGCGCCAGCAGCCAAGGGTACGGAAACTACGAGCAGTACTTC.

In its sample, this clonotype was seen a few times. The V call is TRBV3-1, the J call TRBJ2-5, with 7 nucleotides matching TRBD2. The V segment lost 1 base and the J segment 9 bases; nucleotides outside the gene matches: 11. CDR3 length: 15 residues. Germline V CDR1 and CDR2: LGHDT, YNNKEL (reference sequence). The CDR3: CASSQGGLLAEAQYF. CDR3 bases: TGTGCCAGCAGCCAAGGGGGGTTGCTAGCGGAGGCCCAGTACTTC.

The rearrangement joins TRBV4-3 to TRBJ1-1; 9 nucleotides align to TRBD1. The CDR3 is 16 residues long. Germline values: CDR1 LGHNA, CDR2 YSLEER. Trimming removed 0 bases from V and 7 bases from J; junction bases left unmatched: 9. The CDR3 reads CASSQDRTGVQGEAFF. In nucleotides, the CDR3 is TGCGCCAGCAGCCAAGACAGGACAGGGGTACAGGGTGAAGCTTTCTTT.

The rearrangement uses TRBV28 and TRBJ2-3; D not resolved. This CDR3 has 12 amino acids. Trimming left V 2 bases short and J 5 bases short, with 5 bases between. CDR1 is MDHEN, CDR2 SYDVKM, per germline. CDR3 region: CASSLRLDTQYF. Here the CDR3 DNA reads TGTGCCAGCAGTTTACGGTTAGATACGCAGTATTTT.

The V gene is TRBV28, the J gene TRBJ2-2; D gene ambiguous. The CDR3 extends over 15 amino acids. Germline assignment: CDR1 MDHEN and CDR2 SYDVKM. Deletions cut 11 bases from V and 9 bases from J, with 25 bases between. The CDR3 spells CAVPLGNRLSRELFF. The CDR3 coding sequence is TGTGCCGTCCCCCTAGGAAACCGACTTTCGCGGGAGCTGTTTTTT. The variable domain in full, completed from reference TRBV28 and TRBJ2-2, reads DVKVTQSSRYLVKRTGEKVFLECVQDMDHENMFWYRQDPGLGLRLIYFSYDVKMKEKGDIPEGYSVSREKKERFSLILESASTNQTSMYLCAVPLGNRLSRELFFGEGSRLTVL.

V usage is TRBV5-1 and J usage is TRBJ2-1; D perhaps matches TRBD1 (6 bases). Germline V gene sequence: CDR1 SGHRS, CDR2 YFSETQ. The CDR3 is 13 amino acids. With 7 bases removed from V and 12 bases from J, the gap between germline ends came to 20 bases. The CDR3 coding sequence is TGCGCCAGCCGAGAACAGGGATCGGATGGGCAGTTCTTC. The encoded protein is CASREQGSDGQFF.

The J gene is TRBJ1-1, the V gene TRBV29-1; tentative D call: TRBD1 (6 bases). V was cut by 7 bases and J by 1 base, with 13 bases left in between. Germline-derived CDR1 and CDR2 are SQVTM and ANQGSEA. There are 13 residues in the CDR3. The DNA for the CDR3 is TGCAGCGCAACAGGGTCCGGGAACACTGAAGCTTTCTTT. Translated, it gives CSATGSGNTEAFF.

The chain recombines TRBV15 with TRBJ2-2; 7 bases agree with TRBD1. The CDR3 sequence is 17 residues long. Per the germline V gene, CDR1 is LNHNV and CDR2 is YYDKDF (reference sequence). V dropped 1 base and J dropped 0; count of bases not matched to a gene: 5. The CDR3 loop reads CATSRAGGRSNTGELFF. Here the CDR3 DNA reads TGTGCCACCAGCAGAGCAGGGGGAAGATCGAACACCGGGGAGCTGTTTTTT.